This TCR beta chain was captured in a study of identical twins. TCRdb processed the 5' RACE reads anew with MiXCR; each CDR3 protein has one entry. The sample has around 280,000 distinct CDR3 sequences, more than 6.5% seen once. This clonotype was seen only a few times. This CDR3 is built from 14 residues. In germline, CDR1 is MDHEN, CDR2 SYDVKM. The V gene lost 6 bases and the J gene lost 4 bases, with 10 bases spanning the gap. This sample was shared with a second study, whose subject was yellow fever vaccine responses in identical twins.

The sample taken for sequencing was memory (CD45RO+) T cells sorted from blood. This sequence originates from a woman in her late teens or twenties in good health. The genes are TRBV28 and TRBJ1-6, with D possibly TRBD1 on 5 matching bases. CDR3 sequence reads: CASRAGTYNSPLHF. In DNA form, the CDR3 reads TGTGCCAGCAGGGCAGGGACGTATAATTCACCCCTCCACTTT.